This T cell receptor (beta chain) was documented in a study of CD4 T cells in relation to SARS-CoV-2 and coronaviruses. Note on this clone: Antigen unknown.

Germline lookup yields CDR1 SGDLS and CDR2 YYNGEE. This CDR3 is built from 13 residues. V gave up 0 bases and J gave up 8 bases, with 9 bases separating them. The data were produced by immunoSEQ multiplex PCR, yet TCRdb's version contains in-frame clones alone and is incomplete. This table holds around 41,000 clones, nearly 85% found once. The chain joins TRBV9 to TRBJ2-1; the D is unclear. This TCR was sampled from an adult with COVID-19. The sample consisted of naive CD4+ T cells from PBMCs, cultured in vitro. Subset indicated: naive CD4+ T cells isolated by negative enrichment. The CDR3 DNA reads as TGTGCCAGCAGCGTAGCTATAATGGATGAGCAGTTCTTC. Its translation: CASSVAIMDEQFF.